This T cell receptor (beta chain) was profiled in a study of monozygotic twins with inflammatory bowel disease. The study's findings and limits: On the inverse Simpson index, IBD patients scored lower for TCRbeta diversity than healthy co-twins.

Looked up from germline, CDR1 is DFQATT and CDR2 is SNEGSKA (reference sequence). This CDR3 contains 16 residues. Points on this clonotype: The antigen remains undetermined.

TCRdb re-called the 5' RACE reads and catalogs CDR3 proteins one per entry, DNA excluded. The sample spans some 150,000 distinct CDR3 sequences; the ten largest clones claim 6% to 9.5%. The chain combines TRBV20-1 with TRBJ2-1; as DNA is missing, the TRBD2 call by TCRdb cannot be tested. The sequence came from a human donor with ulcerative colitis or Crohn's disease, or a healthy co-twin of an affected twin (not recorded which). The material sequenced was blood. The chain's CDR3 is CSASLYETSGRSLQFF.